Following are 5 T cell receptor beta chains from one sample sequenced in a study of cytomegalovirus exposure and HLA in healthy donors. The PCR contained 60 Vbeta and 13 Jbeta primers. The assay was immunoSEQ multiplex PCR, and TCRdb's table has in-frame clones only and misses some. Here the sample spans roughly 140,000 clones, 55% to 80% being singletons. Specimen: PBMCs. The receptors shown here come from a woman aged 60-75 years in good health and CMV-seropositive.

This clone showed up just a few times. The rearrangement joins TRBV28 to TRBJ2-5; TRBD2 aligns across 7 bases. Per germline, CDR1 MDHEN and CDR2 SYDVKM. This CDR3 region has 12 residues. J was trimmed by 11 bases and V by 5 bases; bases with no gene match: 8. CDR3 residues: CASSLGLSRQYF. The DNA for the CDR3 is TGTGCCAGCAGTCTGGGACTATCCAGGCAGTACTTC.

The chain has TRBV11-2 and TRBJ2-5; 7 nucleotides align to TRBD1. TRBJ2-7 matches the DNA end more closely, so the J call is doubtful. The CDR3 length is 15 residues. Per germline, CDR1 SGHAT and CDR2 FQNNGV. CDR3 in DNA: TGTGCCAGCAGCTTAGGGACAGGAGACTCCTACGAGCAGTACTTC. Translation: CASSLGTGDSYEQYF.

The chain recombines TRBV6-1 with TRBJ2-7, with D possibly being TRBD1 (6 bases). V was pared by 3 bases and J by 3 bases, with 12 bases between. This CDR3 has 14 residues. Germline-derived CDR1 and CDR2 are MNHNS and SASEGT. The DNA for the CDR3 is TGTGCCAGCAGTGAGCAGGGGCCATACTACGAGCAGTACTTC. This translates into CASSEQGPYYEQYF.

About this clone itself: This sample includes further DNA sequences coding for the same CDR3. This chain joins TRBV5-1 and TRBJ2-5; 12 bases match TRBD2. Per germline, CDR1 SGHRS and CDR2 YFSETQ. This CDR3 has 15 residues. The J segment lost 2 bases and the V segment lost 4 bases, leaving 3 bases of the junction unmatched. The CDR3, as DNA: TGCGCCAGCAGCCTGGGACTAGCGGGTCAAGAGACCCAGTACTTC. Protein sequence: CASSLGLAGQETQYF.

The J gene is TRBJ2-3, the V gene TRBV9; D is uncertain. V lost 3 bases to trimming and J lost 0 bases, with 11 bases between them. Germline values: CDR1 SGDLS, CDR2 YYNGEE. The CDR3 totals 15 residues. CDR3 bases: TGTGCCAGCAGCGAACGAGCCTCTAGCACAGATACGCAGTATTTT. Translated, it gives CASSERASSTDTQYF.